This passage covers 8 T cell receptor beta chains from one sample sequenced in a study of breast tumors, draining lymph nodes, adjacent tissues. The lymph nodes were axillary draining lymph nodes from breast cancer patients. TCRdb passed the multiplex PCR reads through MiXCR, listing each CDR3 protein once. The sample includes 150,000 to 250,000 distinct CDR3 sequences, approximately 33% of them seen just once. The sample comprised axillary lymph node tissue. The receptors here all came from a female donor with breast cancer. Some clones in this sample may be carry-over from other donors' samples.

The table lists this clonotype with many counts. The V gene is TRBV25-1, the J gene TRBJ2-5; 16 nucleotides line up with TRBD2. The CDR3 loop spans 17 amino acids. CDR1 and CDR2 (germline): MGHDK, SYGVNS. J lost 4 bases, V lost 8 bases, and 10 bases had no gene match. DNA for the CDR3: TGTGCCAGCGGCACATCCGGGACTAGCGGGGGGGGAGAGACCCAGTACTTC. Its translation is CASGTSGTSGGGETQYF.

The J gene is TRBJ1-1, the V gene TRBV19; D not certain. CDR1 and CDR2 from the germline V gene are LNHDA and SQIVND (reference sequence). The CDR3 extends over 14 amino acids. V lost 3 bases to trimming and J lost 3 bases, with 11 bases between them. The CDR3 region has the DNA TGTGCCAGTAGTATGGCCCTTTTAGACACTGAAGCTTTCTTT. Translation gives CASSMALLDTEAFF.

The chain recombines TRBV18 with TRBJ2-2; 8 nucleotides line up with TRBD2. CDR3 length: 16 residues. Germline V gene data show CDR1 as KGHSH and CDR2 as LQKENI. J lost 1 base, V lost 4 bases, and 5 bases had no gene match. Written as DNA, the CDR3 is TGTGCCAGCTCACAAGCGGGGGTGATGAACACCGGGGAGCTGTTTTTT. Translation: CASSQAGVMNTGELFF.

As to this clonotype: A read error is possible here, since a much larger clone lies one base away. Without the conserved terminal phenylalanine or tryptophan, this CDR3 likely stems from a read error. V and J are TRBV29-1 and TRBJ1-2; D remains ambiguous. CDR1 and CDR2 from the germline V gene are SQVTM and ANQGSEA. The length of the CDR3 is 13 residues. V lost 5 bases, J lost 7 bases, and 17 bases lay in between. The CDR3 sequence: CSVPNVAAFGYTL. CDR3 in DNA: TGCAGCGTTCCAAATGTGGCAGCTTTTGGCTACACCCTC.

This rearrangement joins TRBV11-2 to TRBJ2-3; TRBD2 matches at 11 bases. The CDR3 spans 17 residues. Germline V gives CDR1 SGHAT, CDR2 FQNNGV. V lost 0 bases and J lost 11; bases outside the gene matches: 13. CDR3 nucleotides: TGTGCCAGCAGCTTAGAGCTAGCGGGAGGCCCGTTCGATGAGCAGTATTTT. It is translated as CASSLELAGGPFDEQYF.

The V call is TRBV24-1, the J call TRBJ1-2; 9 positions match TRBD1. The CDR3 is 14 amino acids. V was clipped by 6 bases and J by 8 bases; unmatched bases: 9. Germline CDR1 reads KGHDR; CDR2 reads SFDVKD. CDR3 loop: CATSKTGGVTGYTF. The CDR3 nucleotides are TGTGCCACCAGTAAGACAGGGGGAGTGACGGGCTACACCTTC.

Regarding this clonotype: The conserved phenylalanine or tryptophan is not found at the CDR3 terminus, so this likely reflects a read error. The DNA is left out, because the CDR3 cannot be placed on it with certainty; the CDR3 is given as TCRdb lists it. The chain uses TRBV2 and TRBJ2-5; the D segment call TRBD1 is taken from the table without a DNA check. The CDR3 totals 16 residues, both ends included. CDR1 is SNHLY and CDR2 is FYNNEI in the germline V gene. The CDR3 here is CASRGTGWTTKRPSTS.

Details on this clonotype: One end of the junction fails to match germline, which may point to a read error. The chain couples TRBV29-1 to TRBJ2-7, with D tentatively TRBD2 (5 bases). From germline, CDR1 is SQVTM and CDR2 ANQGSEA. The CDR3 runs 14 residues. For the CDR3, the DNA is TGCAGCGTCCTACCCAGCGGACCAGTCTGCGAGCGGTACTTC. Amino acid sequence: CSVLPSGPVCERYF.